This T cell receptor (beta chain) was found in a study of shared T cell receptors in the human thymus. Germline values: CDR1 MGHRA, CDR2 YSYEKL. V gave up 3 bases and J gave up 8 bases; unmatched junction bases: 9. This CDR3 is built from 15 residues. Sequenced by immunoSEQ multiplex PCR; TCRdb stores in-frame clones only, minus some. The table includes roughly 500,000 clones, approximately 80% detected once. This sample was also put to use in a study of human thymus T cells. From that paper: The study used thymus tissue resected during corrective heart surgery. Among thymic and blood repertoires, usage of V and J genes appeared biased. Unrelated individuals had highly overlapping thymic repertoires, as reported in related research.

The V gene is TRBV4-1, the J gene TRBJ1-4; TRBD1 matches at 7 bases. This clonotype was obtained from a boy younger than two with a congenital heart defect. The sequencing input was thymocytes. The CDR3 bases are TGCGCCAGCAGCCAGCCAGACAGGGTGGAAGAAAAACTGTTTTTT. It yields the protein CASSQPDRVEEKLFF.